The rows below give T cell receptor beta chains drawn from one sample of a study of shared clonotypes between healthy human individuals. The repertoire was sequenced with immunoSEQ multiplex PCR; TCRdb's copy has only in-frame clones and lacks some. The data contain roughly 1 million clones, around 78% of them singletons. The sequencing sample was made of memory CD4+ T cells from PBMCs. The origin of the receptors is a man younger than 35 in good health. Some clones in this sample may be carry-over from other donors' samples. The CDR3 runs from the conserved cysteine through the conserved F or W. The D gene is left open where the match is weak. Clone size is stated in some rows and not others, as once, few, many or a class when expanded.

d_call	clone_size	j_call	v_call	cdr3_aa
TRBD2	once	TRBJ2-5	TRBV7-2	CASSRTSGLQETQYF
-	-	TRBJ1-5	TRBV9	CASSAPGEPQHF
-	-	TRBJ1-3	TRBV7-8	CASSPEGVPRQGNTIYF
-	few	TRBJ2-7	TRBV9	CASSVSDRTYEQYF
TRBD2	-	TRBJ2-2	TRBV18	CASSPSGVNTGELFF
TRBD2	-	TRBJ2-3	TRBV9	CASSVVASGSSPDTQYF
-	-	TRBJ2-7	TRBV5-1	CASSVPNYEQYF
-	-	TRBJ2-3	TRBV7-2	CASSPRARRSTDTQYF
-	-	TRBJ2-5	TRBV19	CASSIIKGETQYF
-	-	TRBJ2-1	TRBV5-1	CASSPRGLFDEQFF
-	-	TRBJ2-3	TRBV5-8	CASSLLRGAASTDTQYF
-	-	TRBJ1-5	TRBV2	CASTTQGSNQPQHF
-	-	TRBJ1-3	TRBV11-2	CASSLTGGGNTIYF
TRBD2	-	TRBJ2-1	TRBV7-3	CASSLGSGRGRNEQFF
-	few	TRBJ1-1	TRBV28	CASLNRNTEAFF
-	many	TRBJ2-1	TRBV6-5	CASSYSAGRSVNEQFF
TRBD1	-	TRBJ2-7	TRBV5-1	CASSPGQGGSYEQYF
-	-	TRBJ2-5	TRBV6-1	CASSEGPGTAQETQYF
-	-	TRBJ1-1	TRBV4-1	CASSQAYGRVNTEAFF
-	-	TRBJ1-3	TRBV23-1	CASSQSIGQPNGNTIYF
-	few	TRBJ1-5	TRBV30	CAWSGFNRQPQHF
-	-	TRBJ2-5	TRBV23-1	CASSHQDSKETQYF
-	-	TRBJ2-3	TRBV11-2	CASSFGRTEQYF
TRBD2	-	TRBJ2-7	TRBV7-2	CASSPPGLAGEEQYF
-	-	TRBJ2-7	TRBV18	CASSPEYEQYF
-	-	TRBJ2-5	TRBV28	CASSQDTTQETQYF
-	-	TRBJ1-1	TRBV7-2	CASSLIGTEAFF
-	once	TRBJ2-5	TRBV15	CATSGEAPGFQYF
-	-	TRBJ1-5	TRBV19	CASRTDYSNQPQHF
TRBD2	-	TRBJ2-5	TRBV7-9	CASSLLAGAGWDQYF
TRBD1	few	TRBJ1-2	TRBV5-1	CASSSGTGGSNYGYTF
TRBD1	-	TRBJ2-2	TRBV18	CASSPLAGQGTGELFF
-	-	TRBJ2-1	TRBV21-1	CASSKAGLAEDKSSYNEQFF
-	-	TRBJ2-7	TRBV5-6	CASSRGASGAYEQYF
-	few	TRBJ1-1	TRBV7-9	CASSLQGNTEAFF
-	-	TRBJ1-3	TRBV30	CAWSVWASGNTIYF
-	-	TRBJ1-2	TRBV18	CASSPPGAQGYTF
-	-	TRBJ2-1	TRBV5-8	CASSFWVLSYNEQFF
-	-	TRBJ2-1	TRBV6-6	CASRPTGTYNEQFF
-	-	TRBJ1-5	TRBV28	CASSLLAGSNQPQHF
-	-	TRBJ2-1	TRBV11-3	CASSLAGSSYNEQFF
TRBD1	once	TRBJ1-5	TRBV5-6	CASSLWTGGVGVNQPQHF
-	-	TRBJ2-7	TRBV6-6	CASSLRGPLCF
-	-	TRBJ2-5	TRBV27	CASRLQGGETQYF
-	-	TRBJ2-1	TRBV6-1	CASSHGYEQFF
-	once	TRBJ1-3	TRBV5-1	CASSLDGASGNTIYF
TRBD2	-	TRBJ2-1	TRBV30	CAWMGAGFYNEQFF
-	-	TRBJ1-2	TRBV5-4	CASSLDLFFGNNYGYTF
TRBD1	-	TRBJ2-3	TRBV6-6	CASILDRGQDTQYF
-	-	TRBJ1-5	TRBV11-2	CASSLSGPGGHQPQHF